A single sample gave rise to the 14 T cell receptor beta chains below, sequenced in a study of T cell changes during pregnancy in multiple sclerosis. Sequenced by immunoSEQ multiplex PCR; TCRdb stores in-frame clones only, minus some. The repertoire holds tens of thousands of clones, with roughly 92% as singletons. This sample comprised peripheral blood, obtained in the second trimester of pregnancy. The receptor source for this set is a female donor with multiple sclerosis, enrolled in a pregnancy study.

This chain joins TRBV4-3 and TRBJ2-1, with a tentative D call TRBD2 (7 bases). Deletions cut 1 base from V and 7 bases from J, with 23 bases between. The CDR3 length is 18 residues. The germline CDR1 and CDR2 sequences are LGHNA and YSLEER. CDR3 nucleotide sequence: TGCGCCAGCAGCCAAGTGGGGAGAGGGGGGGCCGTCGGGAATGAGCAGTTCTTC. It yields the protein CASSQVGRGGAVGNEQFF.

The chain employs TRBV2 and TRBJ2-2; D may be TRBD1 (6 bases). V was trimmed by 6 bases and J by 2 bases, leaving 10 bases between them. The CDR3 covers 14 residues. CDR1 and CDR2 (germline): SNHLY, FYNNEI. The CDR3 DNA is TGTGCCAGCAGGGACAGCACCAACACCGGGGAGCTGTTTTTT. As protein: CASRDSTNTGELFF.

V and J are TRBV28 and TRBJ2-7; 10 bases are a match to TRBD2. CDR1 and CDR2 from the germline V gene are MDHEN and SYDVKM. The ends lost 2 bases at V and 4 bases at J; junction bases unmatched: 5. This CDR3 contains 15 residues. The DNA for the CDR3 is TGTGCCAGCAGTTTACCGGCTAGCGGGGGATACGAGCAGTACTTC. It is translated as CASSLPASGGYEQYF.

The genes are TRBV9 and TRBJ2-2, with 7 nucleotides matching TRBD2. Germline trimming cut 3 bases from V and 7 bases from J; bases unmatched to any gene: 12. Per the germline V gene, CDR1 is SGDLS and CDR2 is YYNGEE. The length of the CDR3 is 16 residues. The CDR3 is CASSASGTTHVGELFF. The CDR3 bases are TGTGCCAGCAGCGCCTCCGGGACTACTCACGTCGGGGAGCTGTTTTTT.

The chain recombines TRBV30 with TRBJ2-5, with a weak D call TRBD2 (5 bases). This CDR3 has 12 amino acids. The V gene's germline CDR1 is GTSNPN and CDR2 SVGIG (reference sequence). V was shortened by 3 bases and J by 7 bases, with 12 bases between the two germline ends. This CDR3 is CAWSEGAGTQYF. Written as DNA, the CDR3 is TGTGCCTGGAGCGAGGGTGCGGGGACCCAGTACTTC.

This chain joins TRBV2 and TRBJ1-5; possibly TRBD1 for D (6 bases). Germline-derived CDR1 and CDR2 are SNHLY and FYNNEI. The CDR3 contains 15 residues. Trimming left V 6 bases short and J 3 bases short, with 15 bases between. The CDR3 DNA is TGTGCCAGCAGCAACGACGGGACATACAATCAGCCCCAGCATTTT. It is translated as CASSNDGTYNQPQHF.

The gene calls are TRBV27 and TRBJ2-3, with TRBD2 identical over 12 bases. Per the germline V gene, CDR1 is MNHEY and CDR2 is SMNVEV (reference sequence). The CDR3 is 16 amino acids. Germline trimming cut 6 bases from V and 4 bases from J; bases unmatched to any gene: 8. CDR3 sequence: CASRLQLAGGADTQYF. CDR3 nucleotide sequence: TGTGCCAGCAGACTACAACTAGCGGGGGGTGCAGATACGCAGTATTTT.

The table lists this clone with a count of one. This sequence joins TRBV18 and TRBJ1-1, with D tentatively TRBD1 (6 bases). The germline V and J ends were trimmed by 2 bases and 3 bases, with 19 bases remaining between them. Germline V CDR1 and CDR2: KGHSH, LQKENI. CDR3 length equals 17 residues. The DNA of the CDR3 is TGTGCCAGCTCACCATCCCGGGGGGCGTTTTTAGACACTGAAGCTTTCTTT. It codes for CASSPSRGAFLDTEAFF.

The genes are TRBV28 and TRBJ2-7; D remains unclear. Germline V gene lookup returns CDR1 MDHEN and CDR2 SYDVKM. V lost 4 bases to trimming and J lost 4 bases, with 5 bases between them. The CDR3 is 11 amino acids. In DNA, the CDR3 is TGTGCCAGCAGTTCTCTGTACGAGCAGTACTTC. This sequence encodes CASSSLYEQYF. The full variable domain, rest sourced from reference TRBV28 and TRBJ2-7, is DVKVTQSSRYLVKRTGEKVFLECVQDMDHENMFWYRQDPGLGLRLIYFSYDVKMKEKGDIPEGYSVSREKKERFSLILESASTNQTSMYLCASSSLYEQYFGPGTRLTVT.

This chain uses TRBV23-1 with TRBJ2-5; 12 positions match TRBD1. TRBV23-1 belongs to the ORF category, with a function that is uncertain. The CDR3 covers 17 residues. V shed 3 bases and J 4 bases; nucleotides not matched to a gene: 9. CDR3 sequence: CASSHDRGQGAAETQYF. The DNA of the CDR3 is TGCGCCAGCAGTCACGACCGGGGACAGGGGGCTGCAGAGACCCAGTACTTC.

The CDR3: CAIRDRGQLSPLHF. In DNA form, the CDR3 reads TGTGCCATCAGAGACAGGGGGCAACTTTCACCCCTCCACTTT. The chain combines TRBV10-3 with TRBJ1-6; 10 bases line up with TRBD1. CDR1 is ENHRY and CDR2 is SYGVKD in the germline V gene. The CDR3 covers 14 residues. The V gene end was trimmed by 6 bases and the J gene end by 9 bases; junction bases not matched to a gene: 5.

This chain joins TRBV20-1 and TRBJ1-3; D is undetermined. V dropped 5 bases and J dropped 2 bases, with 4 bases sitting between them. This CDR3 contains 11 residues. CDR1 is DFQATT, CDR2 SNEGSKA, per germline (reference sequence). CDR3 in DNA: TGCAGTGCTTATACTGGAAACACCATATATTTT. It translates to CSAYTGNTIYF.

The gene calls are TRBV6-6 and TRBJ1-5; D may be TRBD1 (6 bases). The CDR3 totals 15 residues. Per the germline V gene, CDR1 is MNHNY and CDR2 is SVGAGI (reference sequence). V was shortened by 2 bases and J by 2 bases, with 10 bases between the two germline ends. The CDR3 DNA follows: TGTGCCAGCAGTTACGGTTCAGGGGGCAATCAGCCCCAGCATTTT. Its protein is CASSYGSGGNQPQHF.

This clone was recorded once. V usage is TRBV11-2 and J usage is TRBJ2-4; D not resolved. Trimming cost V 5 bases and J 9 bases, with 14 bases left between them. The CDR3 is 13 amino acids. Germline V gene sequence: CDR1 SGHAT, CDR2 FQNNGV. CDR3 sequence reads: CASSGGLGIIQYF. Written as DNA, the CDR3 is TGTGCCAGCAGCGGCGGTCTAGGAATCATTCAGTACTTC.